This TCR beta chain was sequenced during a study of blood T cells in healthy people across ages. Combining a sample-barcoded 5' primer with a J-beta primer mix, a second PCR ran for roughly 7 to 12 cycles. Each CDR3 protein gets one entry after TCRdb re-called the 5' RACE reads with MiXCR. This table has fewer than 1,000,000 distinct CDR3 sequences, under 45% appearing once. This CDR3 has 16 amino acids. Germline V gene sequence: CDR1 SGHTA, CDR2 FQGNSA. Trimming took 11 bases from V and 3 from J; bases not matched to a gene: 9. The chain couples TRBV7-2 to TRBJ2-3, with TRBD2 identical over 15 bases. The sequencing input was blood. The sequence was collected from a man aged 60 to 75 in good health. The CDR3 sequence: CAARRGTSGRTDTQYF. CDR3 coding DNA: TGTGCCGCTAGGAGGGGGACTAGCGGGAGGACAGATACGCAGTATTTT.